The 10 T cell receptor beta chains given below trace back to one sample, sequenced in a study of blood T cell repertoires in COVID-19. Profiled with immunoSEQ multiplex PCR; TCRdb holds only in-frame clones, not every one. The sample shows just over 250,000 clones, around 87% of them seen only once. What was sequenced was peripheral blood. The receptor set was obtained from a woman aged 45-59 years with acute or convalescent COVID-19.

The chain joins TRBV7-8 to TRBJ2-3; possibly TRBD2 for D (6 bases). CDR3 length: 17 amino acids. Between the trimmed V and J ends, which lost 1 base and 2 bases, there was a span of 16 bases. Germline loops: CDR1 SGHVS, CDR2 FQNEAQ. The CDR3 bases are TGTGCCAGCAGCTTAGGCGGGGCCAGCGGGCACACAGATACGCAGTATTTT. Amino acid sequence: CASSLGGASGHTDTQYF.

This clone appeared a single time. This sequence joins TRBV11-3 and TRBJ2-7, with D maybe TRBD2 (6 bases). This CDR3 has 15 residues. Germline assignment: CDR1 SGHNT and CDR2 YENEEA. V gave up 5 bases and J gave up 6 bases, with 20 bases separating them. CDR3 DNA: TGTGCCAGCAGCCCAGGCGGGGTTATCGGTCGCGAGCAGTACTTC. Residues: CASSPGGVIGREQYF.

The CDR3 loop reads CATSESTGQETQYF. The DNA of the CDR3 is TGTGCCACCAGTGAATCGACAGGCCAAGAGACCCAGTACTTC. The chain carries TRBV24-1 and TRBJ2-5, with a possible D match to TRBD1 (6 bases). Germline V lookup: CDR1 KGHDR, CDR2 SFDVKD. The V and J ends lost 4 bases and 1 base respectively, with 9 bases between them. The CDR3 is made up of 14 amino acids.

The chain recombines TRBV5-1 with TRBJ1-5; a possible D gene is TRBD1 (6 bases). In germline, CDR1 is SGHRS, CDR2 YFSETQ. CDR3 length equals 15 residues. Trimming cost V 2 bases and J 2 bases, with 11 bases left between them. The CDR3 nucleotides are TGCGCCAGCAGCTTAACAGGGTGGGGCAATCAGCCCCAGCATTTT. Protein product: CASSLTGWGNQPQHF.

This clone showed up just a few times. This chain uses TRBV20-1 with TRBJ2-3, with D perhaps matching TRBD1 or TRBD2 (5 bases each). CDR3 length: 15 amino acids. Trimming removed 3 bases at V and 4 bases at J, with 17 bases between. The germline CDR1 and CDR2 sequences are DFQATT and SNEGSKA (reference sequence). The CDR3 is CSASGGDLVPDTQYF. In DNA, the CDR3 is TGCAGTGCTAGTGGGGGAGACCTCGTGCCAGATACGCAGTATTTT.

The chain carries TRBV7-9 and TRBJ1-1, with a tentative D call TRBD1 (5 bases). CDR3 length: 13 residues. Germline V lookup: CDR1 SEHNR, CDR2 FQNEAQ (reference sequence). Trimming took 7 bases from V and 7 from J, leaving 16 bases between them. Here the CDR3 DNA reads TGTGCCAGCACCCGCGGTGGGGCCGGTGAAGCTTTCTTT. Protein product: CASTRGGAGEAFF.

The genes are TRBV3-1 (or the pseudogene TRBV3-2) and TRBJ2-1; 9 bases align to TRBD2. After removal of 0 bases from V and 4 bases from J, the junction contained 7 bases not matched to a gene. Germline CDR1 reads LGHDT; CDR2 reads YNNKEL (reference sequence). CDR3 length: 17 amino acids. The CDR3 bases are TGTGCCAGCAGCCAAGAGTTTTCTAGCGGGGAATACAATGAGCAGTTCTTC. It translates to CASSQEFSSGEYNEQFF.

The CDR3 sequence is CASSQDPGNTIYF. For the CDR3, the DNA is TGCGCCAGCAGCCAAGATCCAGGAAACACCATATATTTT. The chain couples TRBV4-3 to TRBJ1-3; D not resolved. CDR1 is LGHNA, CDR2 YSLEER, per germline. The CDR3 sequence is 13 residues long. Trimming took 0 bases from V and 4 from J, leaving 4 bases between them.

The rearrangement joins TRBV10-3 to TRBJ2-1; TRBD1 aligns across 7 bases. This CDR3 has 17 amino acids. The germline gives CDR1 ENHRY, CDR2 SYGVKD. V trimming: 3 bases; J trimming: 1 base; junction bases outside the gene matches: 9. The CDR3 sequence: CAISDPATGSSYNEQFF. The CDR3 DNA reads TGTGCCATCAGTGATCCTGCGACAGGGAGTTCCTACAATGAGCAGTTCTTC.

The genes are TRBV27 and TRBJ2-1, with TRBD2 matching over 16 bases. The CDR3 extends over 15 amino acids. V gave up 10 bases and J gave up 9 bases; unmatched junction bases: 9. CDR1 and CDR2 from the germline V gene are MNHEY and SMNVEV (reference sequence). DNA for the CDR3: TGTGCCATCATTTCCGGGACTAGCGGGAGGGGTGAGCAGTTCTTC. It yields the protein CAIISGTSGRGEQFF.